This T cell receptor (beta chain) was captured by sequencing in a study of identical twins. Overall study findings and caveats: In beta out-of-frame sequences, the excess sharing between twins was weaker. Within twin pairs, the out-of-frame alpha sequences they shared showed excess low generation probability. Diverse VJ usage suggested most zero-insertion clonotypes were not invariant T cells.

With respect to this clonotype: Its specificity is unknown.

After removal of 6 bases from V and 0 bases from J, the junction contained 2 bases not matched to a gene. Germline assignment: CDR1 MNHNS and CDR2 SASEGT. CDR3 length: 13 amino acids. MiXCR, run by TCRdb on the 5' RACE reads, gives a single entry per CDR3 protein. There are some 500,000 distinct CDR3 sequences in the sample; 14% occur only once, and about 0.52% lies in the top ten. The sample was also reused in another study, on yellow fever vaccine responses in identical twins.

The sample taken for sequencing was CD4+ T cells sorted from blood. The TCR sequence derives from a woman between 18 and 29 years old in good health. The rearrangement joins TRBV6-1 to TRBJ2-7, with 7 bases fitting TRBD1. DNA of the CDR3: TGTGCCAGCAGAGGGACAGCCTCCTACGAGCAGTACTTC. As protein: CASRGTASYEQYF.